Each of the 8 T cell receptor beta chains below was sequenced from the same sample in a study of ipilimumab plus nivolumab after autologous stem cell transplantation. Sequenced by immunoSEQ multiplex PCR; TCRdb stores in-frame clones only, minus some. The sample shows roughly 10,000 clones, about 81% of them seen only once. The sequencing used PBMCs, collected in a trial of ipilimumab plus nivolumab as post-transplant consolidation. The receptor set was obtained from a male donor with diffuse large B-cell lymphoma.

The V call is TRBV7-2, the J call TRBJ2-7; D unclear. The V end lost 6 bases, the J end lost 0 bases, and 12 bases lay between the germline ends. There are 14 residues in the CDR3. Germline CDR1 and CDR2: SGHTA and FQGNSA. CDR3 protein: CASRKAASSYEQYF. CDR3 coding DNA: TGTGCCAGCAGGAAGGCAGCCAGCTCCTACGAGCAGTACTTC.

This clone has a single count. The chain couples TRBV7-8 to TRBJ2-1; TRBD1 might be the D (6 bases). CDR3 length: 16 amino acids. The V end was cut by 0 bases, the J end by 10 bases, with 19 bases between. Germline CDR1 and CDR2: SGHVS and FQNEAQ. The chain's CDR3 is CASSLAPPRGGVEQFF. The DNA for the CDR3 is TGTGCCAGCAGCTTAGCGCCCCCGCGAGGGGGTGTGGAGCAGTTCTTC.

The chain is built from TRBV28 and TRBJ2-6; D is possibly TRBD2 (7 bases). This CDR3 comprises 18 residues. The germline V and J ends were trimmed by 7 bases and 4 bases, with 23 bases remaining between them. Germline lookup yields CDR1 MDHEN and CDR2 SYDVKM. CDR3 nucleotides: TGTGCCAGCACCCACGAGATTGGGGGGGGCGGAGGGGCCAACGTCCTGACTTTC. Protein sequence: CASTHEIGGGGGANVLTF.

This sequence joins TRBV5-1 and TRBJ1-2; 9 bases agree with TRBD1. The CDR3 is made up of 15 amino acids. With 0 bases clipped from V and 4 bases from J, the junction kept 4 bases outside the gene matches. In germline, CDR1 is SGHRS, CDR2 YFSETQ. CDR3 loop: CASSLEQGAVYGYTF. The CDR3, as DNA: TGCGCCAGCAGCTTGGAACAGGGGGCGGTCTATGGCTACACCTTC.

This sequence joins TRBV4-1 and TRBJ2-3; 8 nucleotides agree with TRBD2. The CDR3 runs 15 residues. Germline lookup yields CDR1 MGHRA and CDR2 YSYEKL. The ends lost 0 bases at V and 10 bases at J; junction bases unmatched: 9. The CDR3 loop reads CASSQEVSSGRPQYF. The CDR3, as DNA: TGCGCCAGCAGCCAAGAGGTTTCTAGCGGGCGTCCGCAGTATTTT.

This clone came up a few times. This chain uses TRBV19 with TRBJ2-1; D uncertain. CDR1 LNHDA and CDR2 SQIVND come from the germline V gene (reference sequence). With 3 bases removed from V and 7 bases from J, the gap between germline ends came to 7 bases. The CDR3 loop spans 12 amino acids. The CDR3 DNA reads as TGTGCCAGTAGTATTTTGGGGAATGAGCAGTTCTTC. It codes for CASSILGNEQFF.

There are a few counts of this clone. V and J are TRBV7-9 and TRBJ1-1, with 8 bases fitting TRBD1. This CDR3 is 14 amino acids long. Trimming at V came to 5 bases and at J to 1 base, leaving 3 bases not matched to a gene. Germline V gene lookup returns CDR1 SEHNR and CDR2 FQNEAQ (reference sequence). The chain's CDR3 is CASSLGTGNTEAFF. In DNA, the CDR3 is TGTGCCAGCAGCCTAGGGACAGGGAACACTGAAGCTTTCTTT.

This rearrangement joins TRBV11-2 to TRBJ2-3; unclear D gene. V was clipped by 5 bases and J by 6 bases, with 18 bases between them. CDR1 and CDR2 from the germline V gene are SGHAT and FQNNGV. The CDR3 contains 15 residues. As DNA, the CDR3 is TGTGCCAGCAGCCTCCCAGACTCGTCCTTTGATACGCAGTATTTT. Translated, it gives CASSLPDSSFDTQYF.